What follows are 20 T cell receptor beta chains derived from one specimen sequenced in a study of cytomegalovirus exposure and HLA in healthy donors. The PCR ran on 60 Vbeta and 13 Jbeta primers. The method was immunoSEQ multiplex PCR; TCRdb's version includes in-frame clones alone and lacks a portion of them. Among 150,000 to 200,000 clones listed, 60% to 80% were seen once. The material sequenced was PBMCs. The receptors originated from a man aged 45 to 65 in good health and CMV-seropositive.

This clone occurred once. V gene TRBV6-5 combines with J gene TRBJ2-5; D is perhaps TRBD1 (6 bases). V lost 2 bases to trimming and J lost 2 bases, with 6 bases between them. The CDR3 covers 13 residues. Germline V gene data show CDR1 as MNHEY and CDR2 as SVGAGI. CDR3 nucleotide sequence: TGTGCCAGCAGTTACAGGGGGCAAGAGACCCAGTACTTC. It specifies CASSYRGQETQYF.

The chain recombines TRBV28 with TRBJ2-1; 15 bases fit TRBD2. V trimming: 6 bases; J trimming: 9 bases; junction bases outside the gene matches: 24. The length of the CDR3 is 21 residues. Germline values: CDR1 MDHEN, CDR2 SYDVKM. CDR3 sequence: CASSGNWARVGLAGGPREQFF. The CDR3 region has the DNA TGTGCCAGCAGCGGGAACTGGGCCAGGGTCGGACTAGCGGGGGGGCCTCGTGAGCAGTTCTTC.

The chain links TRBV6-6 to TRBJ1-4; TRBD1 is a possible D gene (5 bases). Trimming stripped 3 bases from V and 8 bases from J, with 16 bases between. The germline CDR1 and CDR2 sequences are MNHNY and SVGAGI (reference sequence). The CDR3 length is 15 residues. CDR3 protein: CASSYSSGGEEKLFF. The CDR3 DNA is TGTGCCAGCAGTTATTCCTCGGGGGGGGAGGAAAAACTGTTTTTT.

The gene calls are TRBV11-2 and TRBJ2-7; 7 nucleotides align to TRBD2. V shed 7 bases, J shed 2 bases, and the junction held 8 bases outside the gene matches. This CDR3 region has 14 residues. Germline V lookup: CDR1 SGHAT, CDR2 FQNNGV. CDR3 DNA sequence: TGTGCCAGCACCCTAATGGGGACTACCTACGAGCAGTACTTC. Its protein product is CASTLMGTTYEQYF.

This clone has only one observation. The rearrangement joins TRBV4-3 to TRBJ2-1; maybe TRBD1 (7 bases). This CDR3 contains 16 residues. The germline gives CDR1 LGHNA, CDR2 YSLEER. The V end was cut by 3 bases, the J end by 2 bases, with 14 bases between. CDR3 protein: CASSHLGGQTYNEQFF. The CDR3 nucleotides read TGCGCCAGCAGCCATCTCGGGGGACAGACCTACAATGAGCAGTTCTTC.

V gene TRBV1 combines with J gene TRBJ2-1; the table assigns TRBD1, which was not confirmed against the DNA. TRBV1 is designated a pseudogene. There are 18 residues in the CDR3. CDR3 protein: CTSSQETLGTGINNEQFF. CDR3 in DNA: TGCACCAGCAGCCAAGAAACCCTCGGGACAGGAATTAACAATGAGCAGTTCTTC.

This chain uses TRBV19 with TRBJ1-2; D is undetermined. The germline gives CDR1 LNHDA, CDR2 SQIVND (reference sequence). This CDR3 is built from 13 residues. The V end was cut by 3 bases, the J end by 8 bases, with 13 bases between. DNA for the CDR3: TGTGCCAGTAGTATCGGGCGGGAAGGAGGCTACACCTTC. This codes for CASSIGREGGYTF.

A few counts support this clone. This sequence joins TRBV7-3 and TRBJ2-2; D is ambiguous. V lost 5 bases and J lost 5, with 9 bases in between. Germline CDR1 is SGHTA and CDR2 is FQGTGA. CDR3 size: 13 residues. DNA of the CDR3: TGTGCCAGCAGCGCCGAAACTACCGGGGAGCTGTTTTTT. Amino acids: CASSAETTGELFF.

The V gene is TRBV6-5, the J gene TRBJ2-1, with D possibly matching TRBD2 (6 bases). This CDR3 has 15 amino acids. V was pared by 6 bases and J by 4 bases, with 16 bases between. Germline CDR1 and CDR2: MNHEY and SVGAGI. This chain's CDR3 is CASREGATKYNEQFF. CDR3 coding DNA: TGTGCCAGCAGGGAGGGAGCGACGAAATACAATGAGCAGTTCTTC.

This chain joins TRBV28 and TRBJ2-1, with 8 bases that match TRBD1. The CDR3 spans 13 residues. Germline lookup yields CDR1 MDHEN and CDR2 SYDVKM. The V and J ends lost 11 bases and 5 bases, in that order; junction bases with no gene match: 8. DNA for the CDR3: TGTGCCGTGTGGACAGGGAAAGACAATGAGCAGTTCTTC. The encoded protein is CAVWTGKDNEQFF.

J is TRBJ2-1 and V is TRBV5-1, with 9 bases aligning to TRBD2. J gave up 6 bases and V 6 bases, and 13 bases lay outside the gene matches. The CDR3 has 16 amino acids. Germline CDR1 SGHRS, CDR2 YFSETQ. CDR3 DNA: TGCGCCAGCAACCCCTTGGCGGGGGGGCCCACCAATGAGCAGTTCTTC. It yields the protein CASNPLAGGPTNEQFF.

The chain couples TRBV18 to TRBJ1-2; the D gene is possibly TRBD1 (6 bases). Germline V CDR1 and CDR2: KGHSH, LQKENI. This CDR3 region has 17 residues. V was cut by 2 bases and J by 6 bases, with 22 bases left in between. The CDR3 spells CASSPGYRERTVNGYTF. The CDR3 DNA follows: TGTGCCAGCTCACCAGGATACAGGGAGCGAACTGTGAATGGCTACACCTTC.

V gene TRBV7-2 combines with J gene TRBJ1-4; 9 bases are shared with TRBD1. The CDR3 has 15 residues. CDR1 is SGHTA and CDR2 is FQGNSA in the germline V gene. Trimming cost V 5 bases and J 8 bases; bases outside gene matches: 9. CDR3 region: CASSPGTGGMEKLFF. CDR3 in DNA: TGTGCCAGCAGCCCCGGAACAGGGGGCATGGAAAAACTGTTTTTT.

The chain is built from TRBV2 and TRBJ2-7; D gene ambiguous. Trimming took off 4 bases at V and 0 bases at J, with 7 bases between the two ends. CDR1 and CDR2 (germline): SNHLY, FYNNEI. CDR3 length: 13 residues. The CDR3 nucleotides are TGTGCCAGCAGTGCATTCAGCTCCTACGAGCAGTACTTC. It is translated as CASSAFSSYEQYF.

This chain links TRBV2 with TRBJ2-1, with D tentatively TRBD2 (5 bases). Germline V CDR1 and CDR2: SNHLY, FYNNEI. This CDR3 comprises 12 residues. V was pared by 7 bases and J by 8 bases, with 12 bases between. CDR3 amino acids: CASIRRMDEQFF. The CDR3 DNA reads TGTGCCAGCATTAGGAGGATGGATGAGCAGTTCTTC.

This clone was counted between two and nine times. The chain combines TRBV19 with TRBJ2-5; possibly TRBD1 for D (6 bases). CDR1 and CDR2 (germline): LNHDA, SQIVND (reference sequence). V lost 3 bases and J 4 bases, leaving 12 bases between the germline ends. This CDR3 has 14 residues. The CDR3 DNA sequence: TGTGCCAGTAGTATGGCAGGGGTGGGAGAGACCCAGTACTTC. Its protein is CASSMAGVGETQYF.

V and J are TRBV23-1 and TRBJ2-7; 8 nucleotides agree with TRBD1. TRBV23-1 is designated an ORF whose function remains uncertain. This CDR3 has 18 residues. The CDR3 region is CANSQFQVGQGAYYEQYV. In DNA form, the CDR3 reads TGCGCCAACAGTCAATTTCAGGTTGGGCAGGGGGCTTACTACGAGCAGTACGTC.

As concerns this clone: The sample contains more than one DNA sequence encoding this CDR3. The chain has TRBV18 and TRBJ2-7; TRBD2 is a possible D gene (6 bases). From germline, CDR1 is KGHSH and CDR2 LQKENI. The CDR3 runs 13 residues. V shed 3 bases and J shed 2 bases, with 8 bases lying between them. The CDR3 is CASSPGRTYEQYF. CDR3 DNA sequence: TGTGCCAGCTCACCCGGGAGAACCTACGAGCAGTACTTC.

The chain recombines TRBV7-3 with TRBJ2-7; D gene uncertain. V gave up 0 bases and J gave up 6 bases, with 9 bases separating them. The CDR3 is made up of 13 amino acids. Germline V gives CDR1 SGHTA, CDR2 FQGTGA. CDR3 bases: TGTGCCAGCAGCTTAACTAAGGAGTCCGAGCAGTACTTC. This sequence encodes CASSLTKESEQYF.

This clone was found once. V is TRBV5-1 and J is TRBJ2-3, with D tentatively TRBD1 (5 bases). This CDR3 is 15 amino acids long. Germline assignment: CDR1 SGHRS and CDR2 YFSETQ. Trimming took off 4 bases at V and 6 bases at J, with 18 bases between the two ends. CDR3 coding DNA: TGCGCCAGCAGCCCCCCTTCAGGGCCTGGGGATACGCAGTATTTT. This sequence encodes CASSPPSGPGDTQYF.